This is a list of T cell receptor beta chains from one sample in a study of cytomegalovirus exposure and HLA in healthy donors. Clones were sequenced by immunoSEQ multiplex PCR, and TCRdb holds only the in-frame ones, with some missing. This sample yields roughly 120,000 clones, of which 73% are seen a single time; around 7.7% belongs to the top ten. What was sequenced was PBMCs. These receptors were obtained from a man aged 35-49 years in good health and CMV-seronegative. Both conserved end residues are part of each CDR3. The D gene is left open where the match is weak. Rows give clone size only sometimes, using once, few, many, or a class for an expanded clone.

v_gene: TRBV6-1; d_gene: NA; abundance: once; j_gene: TRBJ1-5; len: 13; CDR3nt: TGTGCCAGCATTAAGACAGGCAATCAGCCCCAGCATTTT; CDR3aa: CASIKTGNQPQHF
v_gene: TRBV28; d_gene: NA; abundance: NA; j_gene: TRBJ2-1; len: 10; CDR3nt: TGTGCCGCAGGGGCGAATGAGCAGTTCTTC; CDR3aa: CAAGANEQFF
v_gene: TRBV4-2; d_gene: TRBD2; abundance: NA; j_gene: TRBJ2-2; len: 16; CDR3nt: TGTGCCAGCAGCCAAATAGCGGGGGGGCACACCGGGGAGCTGTTTTTT; CDR3aa: CASSQIAGGHTGELFF
v_gene: TRBV15; d_gene: TRBD1; abundance: NA; j_gene: TRBJ1-2; len: 15; CDR3nt: TGTGCCACCAGCAGAGCGGGGGACAGGGTTGATGGCTACACCTTC; CDR3aa: CATSRAGDRVDGYTF
v_gene: TRBV7-8; d_gene: TRBD1; abundance: once; j_gene: TRBJ1-4; len: 15; CDR3nt: TGTGCCAGCAGCAAAAGACAGGGGATTAATGAAAAACTGTTTTTT; CDR3aa: CASSKRQGINEKLFF
v_gene: TRBV4-2; d_gene: NA; abundance: NA; j_gene: TRBJ1-6; len: 14; CDR3nt: TGTGCCAGCAGCCAAGGCAGGTATAATTCACCCCTCCACTTT; CDR3aa: CASSQGRYNSPLHF
v_gene: TRBV5-1; d_gene: NA; abundance: NA; j_gene: TRBJ1-2; len: 14; CDR3nt: TGCGCCAGCAGCTCGGGGGGGCAGAACGGAGGCTACACCTTC; CDR3aa: CASSSGGQNGGYTF
v_gene: TRBV4-3; d_gene: TRBD1; abundance: NA; j_gene: TRBJ1-2; len: 16; CDR3nt: TGCGCCAGCAGCCAAGACACCCCAGGGGACAGAGATGGCTACACCTTC; CDR3aa: CASSQDTPGDRDGYTF
v_gene: TRBV9; d_gene: NA; abundance: NA; j_gene: TRBJ2-3; len: 16; CDR3nt: TGTGCCAGCAGCGTATTGTGGGGCGGACTAACAGATACGCAGTATTTT; CDR3aa: CASSVLWGGLTDTQYF
v_gene: TRBV9; d_gene: TRBD1; abundance: NA; j_gene: TRBJ2-7; len: 16; CDR3nt: TGTGCCAGCAGCCACTCCACCTCGGACAGGGACTACGAGCAGTACTTC; CDR3aa: CASSHSTSDRDYEQYF
v_gene: TRBV5-4; d_gene: NA; abundance: once; j_gene: TRBJ2-6; len: 18; CDR3nt: TGTGCCAGCAGCTCGCAAGGACAGTCAGCCTCTGGGGCCAACGTCCTGACTTTC; CDR3aa: CASSSQGQSASGANVLTF
v_gene: TRBV15; d_gene: NA; abundance: NA; j_gene: TRBJ2-3; len: 16; CDR3nt: TGTGCCACCAGCAGTGTCTCAGTGACCAGGGCAGATACGCAGTATTTT; CDR3aa: CATSSVSVTRADTQYF
v_gene: TRBV6-1; d_gene: NA; abundance: few; j_gene: TRBJ2-2; len: 15; CDR3nt: TGTGCCAGCTCCTCGGACGGGGGAAGGACCGGGGAGCTGTTTTTT; CDR3aa: CASSSDGGRTGELFF
v_gene: TRBV30; d_gene: TRBD1; abundance: NA; j_gene: TRBJ1-3; len: 19; CDR3nt: TGTGCCTGGAGTGTAGTCAGGGGGTTTAGTCCCAAGTCTGGAAACACCATATATTTT; CDR3aa: CAWSVVRGFSPKSGNTIYF
v_gene: TRBV12-5; d_gene: NA; abundance: NA; j_gene: TRBJ2-3; len: 15; CDR3nt: TGTGCTAGTGGTTTGTCCGAGCGGGCAGTAGATACGCAGTATTTT; CDR3aa: CASGLSERAVDTQYF
v_gene: TRBV27; d_gene: TRBD1; abundance: NA; j_gene: TRBJ2-4; len: 18; CDR3nt: TGTGCCAGCAGTTTATCGCGGGACAGGAGTCTAGCCAAAAACATTCAGTACTTC; CDR3aa: CASSLSRDRSLAKNIQYF
v_gene: TRBV4-1; d_gene: TRBD2; abundance: NA; j_gene: TRBJ2-1; len: 16; CDR3nt: TGCGCCAGCAGCCAAGGGACTAGCGGGGGCTACAATGAGCAGTTCTTC; CDR3aa: CASSQGTSGGYNEQFF
v_gene: TRBV2; d_gene: TRBD1; abundance: few; j_gene: TRBJ2-7; len: 14; CDR3nt: TGTGCCAGCAGGGTGACAGGGGGAACCGACGAGCAGTACTTC; CDR3aa: CASRVTGGTDEQYF
v_gene: TRBV7-2; d_gene: TRBD1; abundance: NA; j_gene: TRBJ1-2; len: 13; CDR3nt: TGTGCCAGCAGCCCCCGGACAGGCGGTGGCTACACCTTC; CDR3aa: CASSPRTGGGYTF
v_gene: TRBV5-6; d_gene: TRBD1; abundance: NA; j_gene: TRBJ1-2; len: 12; CDR3nt: TGTGCCAGCAGCCCGACAGGGTCTGGCTACCCCTTC; CDR3aa: CASSPTGSGYPF
v_gene: TRBV11-2; d_gene: NA; abundance: NA; j_gene: TRBJ2-3; len: 15; CDR3nt: TGTGCCAGCAGCTGGTGGGAAAGGGGTCCGGATACGCAGTATTTT; CDR3aa: CASSWWERGPDTQYF
v_gene: TRBV18; d_gene: NA; abundance: NA; j_gene: TRBJ2-7; len: 12; CDR3nt: TGTGCCAGCTCACTGCAGGGAAACGAGCAGTACTTC; CDR3aa: CASSLQGNEQYF
v_gene: TRBV7-9; d_gene: TRBD1; abundance: NA; j_gene: TRBJ2-7; len: 15; CDR3nt: TGTGCCAGCAGCTTACCCCGGGACAGGGCCTACGAGCAGTACTTC; CDR3aa: CASSLPRDRAYEQYF
v_gene: TRBV6-6; d_gene: NA; abundance: NA; j_gene: TRBJ2-2; len: 16; CDR3nt: TGTGCCAGCAGTTATGACGGGGGAACAAACACCGGGGAGCTGTTTTTT; CDR3aa: CASSYDGGTNTGELFF
v_gene: TRBV5-1; d_gene: TRBD1; abundance: NA; j_gene: TRBJ1-1; len: 16; CDR3nt: TGCGCCAGCAGCTTTAGAACGACAGGGGCGGACTCTGAAGCTTTCTTT; CDR3aa: CASSFRTTGADSEAFF
v_gene: TRBV19; d_gene: NA; abundance: NA; j_gene: TRBJ1-5; len: 12; CDR3nt: TGTGCCAGTGTCGGGAGCAATCAGCCCCAGCATTTT; CDR3aa: CASVGSNQPQHF
v_gene: TRBV7-8; d_gene: TRBD2; abundance: few; j_gene: TRBJ2-2; len: 15; CDR3nt: TGTGCCAGCAGCTTACGGGGGGCGAACACCGGGGAGCTGTTTTTT; CDR3aa: CASSLRGANTGELFF
v_gene: TRBV7-3; d_gene: NA; abundance: few; j_gene: TRBJ2-7; len: 13; CDR3nt: TGTGCCAGCAGCTCTGGGCCTTCCTACGAGCAGTACTTC; CDR3aa: CASSSGPSYEQYF
v_gene: TRBV11-2; d_gene: TRBD1; abundance: NA; j_gene: TRBJ1-2; len: 18; CDR3nt: TGTGCCAGCAGCTTAGGCCCCAAAACAGGGGGTCCGAACTATGGCTACACCTTC; CDR3aa: CASSLGPKTGGPNYGYTF